This TCR beta chain comes out of a study of OX40 agonist ivuxolimab in advanced cancers. Study-wide results and caveats: In the 0.1 to 3.0 mg/kg range, CD4+ and CD8+ blood T cells had expanded clonally by week 6.

Sampling times: baseline, cycle 4 day 1, cycle 7 day 1. As regards this clone: The antigen remains unidentified.

The protocol was immunoSEQ multiplex PCR, while the TCRdb copy is restricted to in-frame clones and leaves out a portion. Among 68,000 or so clones listed, 70% to 85% were seen once. Germline lookup yields CDR1 GTSNPN and CDR2 SVGIG (reference sequence). The CDR3 covers 14 residues. The V and J ends lost 0 bases and 3 bases respectively, with 11 bases between them. The receptor's source is an adult with an advanced solid tumor such as melanoma, head and neck, liver or kidney cancer. The chain uses TRBV30 and TRBJ1-2; D remains ambiguous. The sample consisted of CD4+ or CD8+ T cells sorted from blood, taken in a trial of the OX40 agonist ivuxolimab. DNA of the CDR3: TGTGCCTGGAGTGTACCGGGGTCCGACTATGGCTACACCTTC. Translated, it gives CAWSVPGSDYGYTF.